Listed below are T cell receptor beta chains from one sample, sequenced in a study of OX40 agonist ivuxolimab in advanced cancers. TCRdb's table, derived via immunoSEQ multiplex PCR, lists solely in-frame clones and lacks some. The sample shows about 88,000 clones, 85% to 90% of them seen only once. This specimen consisted of CD4+ or CD8+ T cells sorted from blood, obtained in a trial of the OX40 agonist ivuxolimab. The origin of the receptors is an adult with an advanced solid tumor such as melanoma, head and neck, liver or kidney cancer. The CDR3 runs from the conserved cysteine through the conserved F or W. Fields, in order: V gene, J gene, clone size, D gene, CDR3 protein, CDR3 DNA. D genes are given only for firm matches. Clone size is given for some rows only: seen once, a few or many times, or a class if the clone is expanded.

>TRBV19|TRBJ2-1|.|TRBD2
CASRLAGLYNEQFF
TGTGCCAGTAGACTAGCGGGGTTATACAATGAGCAGTTCTTC
>TRBV10-2|TRBJ2-7|.|.
CASSEWRLSSYEQYF
TGCGCCAGCAGTGAGTGGCGTCTAAGCTCCTACGAGCAGTACTTC
>TRBV19|TRBJ1-1|few|.
CASSPRGGLFTEAFF
TGTGCCAGTAGTCCCCGGGGGGGGCTGTTCACTGAAGCTTTCTTT
>TRBV14|TRBJ2-1|.|.
CASSQRYRGGEQFF
TGTGCCAGCAGCCAAAGATACAGGGGGGGTGAGCAGTTCTTC
>TRBV11-2|TRBJ1-1|.|.
CASSYNHGTEAFF
TGTGCCAGCAGCTACAACCACGGCACTGAAGCTTTCTTT
>TRBV7-8|TRBJ1-5|.|.
CASSLSSLSNQPQHF
TGTGCCAGCAGCTTAAGTAGTCTTAGCAATCAGCCCCAGCATTTT
>TRBV11-2|TRBJ2-1|.|.
CASSLAGSHNEQFF
TGTGCCAGCAGCTTAGCAGGGTCCCACAATGAGCAGTTCTTC
>TRBV19|TRBJ1-5|.|.
CASSLPGGQPQHF
TGTGCCAGTAGCCTCCCCGGAGGACAGCCCCAGCATTTT
>TRBV2|TRBJ2-7|.|.
CASSAGRVYEQYF
TGTGCCAGCAGCGCAGGACGGGTCTACGAGCAGTACTTC
>TRBV7-6|TRBJ2-7|.|.
CASSPGTYEQYF
TGTGCCAGCAGCCCCGGGACATACGAGCAGTACTTC
>TRBV18|TRBJ2-5|.|TRBD2
CASSPLAGASETQYF
TGTGCCAGCTCACCCTTAGCGGGAGCCTCCGAGACCCAGTACTTC
>TRBV14|TRBJ2-5|once|.
CASSQVETQYF
TGTGCCAGCAGCCAAGTGGAGACCCAGTACTTC
>TRBV7-9|TRBJ2-1|.|.
CASSLWVSSYNEQFF
TGTGCCAGCAGCCTCTGGGTAAGCTCCTACAATGAGCAGTTCTTC
>TRBV30|TRBJ1-6|few|.
CAWGGNSPLHF
TGTGCCTGGGGGGGTAATTCACCCCTCCACTTT
>TRBV18|TRBJ2-4|.|.
CASSPLAEKGGLAKNIQYF
TGTGCCAGCTCACCACTGGCAGAAAAAGGAGGACTAGCCAAAAACATTCAGTACTTC
>TRBV5-1|TRBJ2-7|.|TRBD2
CASSSNPGLAITYEQYF
TGCGCCAGCAGCTCCAACCCGGGACTAGCGATAACCTACGAGCAGTACTTC
>TRBV19|TRBJ2-1|.|.
CASSIAGVRNEQFF
TGTGCCAGTAGTATAGCGGGGGTCCGCAATGAGCAGTTCTTC
>TRBV11-2|TRBJ2-3|.|TRBD1
CASSIQGATDTQYF
TGTGCCAGCAGCATTCAGGGGGCAACAGATACGCAGTATTTT
>TRBV7-2|TRBJ2-7|few|TRBD1
CASSFNRGSVEQYF
TGTGCCAGCAGCTTCAACAGGGGGTCGGTCGAGCAGTACTTC
>TRBV5-6|TRBJ2-7|.|TRBD1
CASSLVFWTGGSYEQYF
TGTGCCAGCAGCTTGGTGTTTTGGACAGGGGGGTCCTACGAGCAGTACTTC
>TRBV11-2|TRBJ1-2|.|.
CASSLDGGSGYGYTF
TGTGCCAGCAGCTTAGATGGGGGGAGCGGCTATGGCTACACCTTC
>TRBV7-8|TRBJ2-3|.|.
CASSQPRGGDTQYF
TGTGCCAGCAGCCAGCCAAGGGGGGGAGATACGCAGTATTTT
>TRBV5-1|TRBJ2-1|.|.
CASSSVIGTEQFF
TGCGCCAGCAGTTCGGTAATCGGCACTGAGCAGTTCTTC
>TRBV18|TRBJ2-7|.|.
CASSSTGPQGLGSYEQYF
TGTGCCAGCTCCTCCACGGGGCCTCAGGGGCTCGGGTCCTACGAGCAGTACTTC
>TRBV18|TRBJ1-5|.|.
CASSLNTYQPQHF
TGTGCCAGCTCACTAAACACCTATCAGCCCCAGCATTTT
>TRBV29-1|TRBJ1-4|.|TRBD1
CSVGGTGATNEKLFF
TGCAGCGTTGGTGGGACAGGCGCAACTAATGAAAAACTGTTTTTT
>TRBV27|TRBJ1-6|.|.
CASSLSLGGGNSPLHF
TGTGCCAGCAGTTTATCCCTCGGGGGAGGGAATTCACCCCTCCACTTT
>TRBV5-1|TRBJ2-3|.|.
CASSPLPDSTDTQYF
TGCGCCAGCAGCCCCCTCCCAGATAGCACAGATACGCAGTATTTT
>TRBV7-5|TRBJ2-1|.|.
CVRSPPAGVSYNEQFF
TGTGTCAGAAGCCCCCCCGCGGGCGTCTCCTACAATGAGCAGTTCTTC
>TRBV19|TRBJ2-2|.|.
CASTRSGGQQNTGELFF
TGTGCCAGTACCCGGTCGGGGGGACAGCAGAACACCGGGGAGCTGTTTTTT
>TRBV5-6|TRBJ2-6|.|.
CASSFRGSGANVLTF
TGTGCCAGCAGCTTTCGGGGCTCTGGGGCCAACGTCCTGACTTTC
>TRBV10-3|TRBJ1-5|.|.
CATKGPMGNQPQHF
TGTGCCACCAAAGGGCCTATGGGCAATCAGCCCCAGCATTTT
>TRBV9|TRBJ2-1|.|TRBD2
CASSLSGSSYNEQFF
TGTGCCAGCAGCCTCAGCGGGAGCTCCTACAATGAGCAGTTCTTC
>TRBV7-9|TRBJ2-5|few|.
CASSPQRNRETQYF
TGTGCCAGCAGTCCCCAGAGGAATCGAGAGACCCAGTACTTC
>TRBV7-6|TRBJ1-6|.|.
CASSPRGNSYNSPLHF
TGTGCCAGCAGTCCGCGAGGGAACTCCTATAATTCACCCCTCCACTTT
>TRBV5-1|TRBJ2-7|.|TRBD2
CASSPEGSGSYYEQYF
TGCGCCAGCAGCCCAGAAGGTAGCGGGTCTTACTACGAGCAGTACTTC
>TRBV7-2|TRBJ2-7|.|.
CASSLDAGGISYEQYF
TGTGCCAGCAGCTTAGATGCCGGCGGCATCTCCTACGAGCAGTACTTC
>TRBV29-1|TRBJ2-4|.|TRBD2
CSVYQRELAKNIQYF
TGCAGCGTTTACCAGCGGGAGCTAGCCAAAAACATTCAGTACTTC
>TRBV5-6|TRBJ2-7|.|TRBD1
CASSRWGQGTYEQYF
TGTGCCAGCAGCCGTTGGGGACAGGGGACCTACGAGCAGTACTTC
>TRBV29-1|TRBJ2-3|.|.
CSVGGDGAQVRDTQYF
TGCAGCGTTGGGGGCGATGGGGCGCAGGTTCGAGATACGCAGTATTTT
>TRBV6-6|TRBJ2-5|.|TRBD1
CASRSGQGWGQYF
TGTGCCAGCAGAAGCGGACAGGGTTGGGGCCAGTACTTC
>TRBV5-8|TRBJ2-1|.|.
CASSLWTSRGEQFF
TGTGCCAGCAGCTTGTGGACTTCTCGGGGTGAGCAGTTCTTC
>TRBV7-2|TRBJ2-7|.|.
CASSSDYRYEQYF
TGTGCCAGCAGCTCGGACTACCGGTACGAGCAGTACTTC
>TRBV6-6|TRBJ1-1|.|.
CASSFEVSEAFF
TGTGCCAGCAGTTTTGAGGTTTCTGAAGCTTTCTTT
>TRBV11-2|TRBJ2-2|.|TRBD2
CASSLHGAGGTGELFF
TGTGCCAGCAGTCTCCACGGAGCGGGAGGCACCGGGGAGCTGTTTTTT
>TRBV19|TRBJ1-2|.|.
CASRKTVDGYTF
TGTGCCAGTAGGAAGACAGTGGATGGCTACACCTTC
>TRBV19|TRBJ2-2|.|.
CASSIGVNTGELFF
TGTGCCAGTAGTATAGGAGTTAACACCGGGGAGCTGTTTTTT
>TRBV7-6|TRBJ2-1|once|TRBD2
CASSTLAGVFNEQFF
TGTGCCAGCAGCACACTAGCGGGAGTTTTCAATGAGCAGTTCTTC
>TRBV6-5|TRBJ1-3|.|.
CASSYGRSGNTIYF
TGTGCCAGCAGTTACGGCCGCTCTGGAAACACCATATATTTT
>TRBV6-5|TRBJ2-7|.|TRBD1
CATTGISYEQYF
TGTGCTACGACAGGGATAAGCTACGAGCAGTACTTC
>TRBV7-3|TRBJ1-1|.|.
CASSPWGGAEAFF
TGTGCCAGCAGCCCCTGGGGGGGCGCCGAAGCTTTCTTT
>TRBV27|TRBJ2-3|.|.
CASSWLGGSTDTQYF
TGTGCCAGCAGTTGGTTAGGGGGGAGCACAGATACGCAGTATTTT
>TRBV7-7|TRBJ2-7|.|TRBD1
CASSLAGQGYEQYF
TGTGCTAGCAGCTTAGCTGGACAGGGGTACGAGCAGTACTTC
>TRBV4-3|TRBJ2-2|.|.
CASSRRNPGELFF
TGCGCCAGCAGCCGCCGGAATCCCGGGGAGCTGTTTTTT
>TRBV6-6|TRBJ2-7|.|.
CASSAGVGSYEQYF
TGTGCCAGCAGTGCCGGGGTGGGGTCCTACGAGCAGTACTTC
>TRBV5-5|TRBJ2-7|.|TRBD2
CASSLVRGGTYEQYF
TGTGCCAGCAGCTTGGTGCGGGGGGGCACCTACGAGCAGTACTTC
>TRBV6-1|TRBJ1-5|.|.
CASSEVWRDSNQPQHF
TGTGCCAGCAGTGAAGTTTGGAGGGATAGCAATCAGCCCCAGCATTTT
>TRBV19|TRBJ2-2|once|.
CASSPASSTGELFF
TGTGCCAGTAGTCCCGCTAGTTCCACCGGGGAGCTGTTTTTT